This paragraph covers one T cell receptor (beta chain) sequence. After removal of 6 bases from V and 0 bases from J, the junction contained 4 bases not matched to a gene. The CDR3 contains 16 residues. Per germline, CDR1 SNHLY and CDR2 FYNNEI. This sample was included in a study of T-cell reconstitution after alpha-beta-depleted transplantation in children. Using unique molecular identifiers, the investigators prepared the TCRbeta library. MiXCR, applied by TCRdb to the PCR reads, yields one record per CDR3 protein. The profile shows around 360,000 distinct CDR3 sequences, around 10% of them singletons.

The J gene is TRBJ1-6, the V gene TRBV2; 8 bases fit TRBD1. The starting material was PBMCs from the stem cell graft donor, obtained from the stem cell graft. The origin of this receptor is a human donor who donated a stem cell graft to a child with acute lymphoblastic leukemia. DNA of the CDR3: TGTGCCAGCAGAGACAGGGGAGGCTCCTATAATTCACCCCTCCACTTT. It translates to CASRDRGGSYNSPLHF.